The 18 T cell receptor beta chains presented below share a single source sample, sequenced in a study of blood T cell repertoires in COVID-19. Assay: immunoSEQ multiplex PCR; the TCRdb copy retains only in-frame clones and omits some. The repertoire holds over 100,000 clones, 80% to 95% seen once, with roughly 1.9% in the top ten. Specimen: peripheral blood. The receptors were gathered from a woman in her forties or fifties with COVID-19, enrolled during active disease.

This chain connects TRBV12-3 or TRBV12-4 to TRBJ2-1; 9 bases agree with TRBD1. Losses at the gene ends were 6 bases for V and 9 bases for J; bases not matched to a gene: 6. The CDR3 totals 13 residues. CDR3 DNA: TGTGCCAGCAGCCTAGGGACAGGGAGTGAGCAGTTCTTC. Amino acids: CASSLGTGSEQFF.

The CDR3 loop reads CASSLVQGSGNTIYF. For the CDR3, the DNA is TGCGCCAGCAGCTTGGTCCAGGGTTCTGGAAACACCATATATTTT. The chain has TRBV5-1 and TRBJ1-3, with a tentative D call TRBD1 (5 bases). The CDR3 length is 15 residues. Germline V gene lookup returns CDR1 SGHRS and CDR2 YFSETQ. The V and J ends lost 0 bases and 1 base respectively, with 8 bases between them. Full variable domain (outside the CDR3, taken from reference TRBV5-1 and TRBJ1-3): KAGVTQTPRYLIKTRGQQVTLSCSPISGHRSVSWYQQTPGQGLQFLFEYFSETQRNKGNFPGRFSGRQFSNSRSEMNVSTLELGDSALYLCASSLVQGSGNTIYFGEGSWLTVV.

This rearrangement joins TRBV19 to TRBJ1-1; 8 bases map to TRBD1. Trimming cost V 6 bases and J 1 base; bases outside gene matches: 7. Germline V gives CDR1 LNHDA, CDR2 SQIVND (reference sequence). This CDR3 is 15 amino acids long. The CDR3 DNA reads as TGTGCCAGTAGGTATGGAACAGGGGGGAACACTGAAGCTTTCTTT. Translation: CASRYGTGGNTEAFF.

The rearrangement uses TRBV7-6 and TRBJ1-3; the D is unclear. Germline V gene data show CDR1 as SGHVS and CDR2 as FNYEAQ. CDR3 length: 13 residues. The germline V and J ends were trimmed by 5 bases and 11 bases, with 16 bases remaining between them. CDR3 sequence: CASSKREVGAIYF. The CDR3 DNA reads TGTGCCAGCAGCAAGAGGGAGGTTGGGGCCATATATTTT.

The gene calls are TRBV6-5 and TRBJ1-5, with 9 bases matching TRBD1. CDR1 is MNHEY, CDR2 SVGAGI, per germline. V shed 10 bases, J shed 7 bases, and the junction held 8 bases outside the gene matches. The CDR3 totals 13 residues. CDR3 sequence: CATRDREGQPQHF. CDR3 nucleotides: TGTGCCACCCGGGACAGGGAAGGGCAGCCCCAGCATTTT.

The genes are TRBV2 and TRBJ1-1; unclear D gene. In germline, CDR1 is SNHLY, CDR2 FYNNEI. With 4 bases removed from V and 3 bases from J, the gap between germline ends came to 6 bases. There are 12 residues in the CDR3. CDR3 nucleotide sequence: TGTGCCAGCAGTGTTCCTGACACTGAAGCTTTCTTT. Protein product: CASSVPDTEAFF.

The chain recombines TRBV19 with TRBJ1-2; D ambiguous. The CDR3 sequence is 13 residues long. Germline V gives CDR1 LNHDA, CDR2 SQIVND (reference sequence). Trimming cost V 5 bases and J 2 bases, with 9 bases left between them. This CDR3 is CASSPSENYGYTF. The CDR3 DNA reads as TGTGCCAGTAGTCCCTCGGAGAACTATGGCTACACCTTC.

This rearrangement joins TRBV7-9 to TRBJ1-6; TRBD1 matches 9 bases. V lost 3 bases, J lost 8 bases, and 5 bases stayed unmatched. The V gene's germline CDR1 is SEHNR and CDR2 FQNEAQ (reference sequence). The CDR3 totals 15 residues. Written as DNA, the CDR3 is TGTGCCAGCAGCTTCGGGGACAGGGATTATTCACCCCTCCACTTT. Encoded protein: CASSFGDRDYSPLHF.

The V call is TRBV5-1, the J call TRBJ2-5, with a tentative D call TRBD2 (5 bases). CDR3 length equals 16 residues. Trimming pared 0 bases from V and 2 bases from J, leaving 14 bases between. Per the germline V gene, CDR1 is SGHRS and CDR2 is YFSETQ. The CDR3 spells CASSLAPGSGQETQYF. The DNA of the CDR3 is TGCGCCAGCAGCTTGGCCCCGGGGTCAGGTCAAGAGACCCAGTACTTC.

The chain couples TRBV25-1 to TRBJ1-1; 9 nucleotides agree with TRBD1. V trimming: 6 bases; J trimming: 10 bases; junction bases outside the gene matches: 15. The CDR3 totals 15 residues. From germline, CDR1 is MGHDK and CDR2 SYGVNS. CDR3: CASRQTGTGPLRAFF. The CDR3 DNA reads as TGTGCCAGCAGACAAACCGGGACAGGGCCCCTCCGAGCTTTCTTT.

The chain has TRBV5-1 and TRBJ2-7, with D possibly TRBD1 on 5 matching bases. The germline V gene has CDR1 SGHRS and CDR2 YFSETQ. Between the trimmed V and J ends, which lost 0 bases and 5 bases, there was a span of 12 bases. This CDR3 spans 14 amino acids. This CDR3 reads CASSLDWGRNEQYF. Written as DNA, the CDR3 is TGCGCCAGCAGCTTGGACTGGGGCAGAAACGAGCAGTACTTC.

This clone has just one count. J is TRBJ2-1 and V is TRBV28; D might be TRBD2 (5 bases). The CDR3 totals 15 residues. V gave up 3 bases and J gave up 0 bases, with 9 bases separating them. Germline V lookup: CDR1 MDHEN, CDR2 SYDVKM. The CDR3 region is CASSLTIRSYNEQFF. In DNA, the CDR3 is TGTGCCAGCAGTTTGACTATTCGCTCCTACAATGAGCAGTTCTTC.

The chain employs TRBV24-1 and TRBJ2-5, with D unclear. The CDR3 extends over 15 amino acids. The V end was cut by 3 bases, the J end by 4 bases, with 14 bases between. CDR1 is KGHDR and CDR2 is SFDVKD in the germline V gene. The CDR3 loop reads CATSDPQQVGETQYF. The CDR3 DNA reads as TGTGCCACCAGTGATCCACAGCAGGTTGGAGAGACCCAGTACTTC.

V and J are TRBV6-6 and TRBJ2-7, with 7 bases lining up with TRBD1. Germline trimming cut 3 bases from V and 7 bases from J; bases unmatched to any gene: 9. Germline V gene sequence: CDR1 MNHNY, CDR2 SVGAGI (reference sequence). This CDR3 is built from 14 residues. The CDR3 loop reads CASSYRTGGKEQYF. The DNA of the CDR3 is TGTGCCAGCAGTTATAGGACAGGTGGAAAGGAGCAGTACTTC.

The rearrangement uses TRBV30 and TRBJ2-1; 11 positions match TRBD1. The CDR3 runs 13 residues. Per germline, CDR1 GTSNPN and CDR2 SVGIG (reference sequence). Germline trimming cut 1 base from V and 7 bases from J; bases unmatched to any gene: 0. CDR3 in DNA: TGTGCCTGGAGTGGGGACAGGGGGAATGAGCAGTTCTTC. Translating it yields CAWSGDRGNEQFF.

J is TRBJ2-1 and V is TRBV11-2; 8 positions match TRBD1. Per the germline V gene, CDR1 is SGHAT and CDR2 is FQNNGV. V trimming: 5 bases; J trimming: 9 bases; junction bases outside the gene matches: 12. CDR3 length: 15 amino acids. The CDR3 protein is CASSPTTQGAREQFF. Here the CDR3 DNA reads TGTGCCAGCAGCCCTACCACCCAGGGGGCTCGTGAGCAGTTCTTC.

This clone was observed once. The chain carries TRBV7-8 and TRBJ2-1, with TRBD2 matching over 13 bases. This CDR3 region has 17 residues. The J segment lost 7 bases and the V segment lost 5 bases, leaving 11 bases of the junction unmatched. Per the germline V gene, CDR1 is SGHVS and CDR2 is FQNEAQ. CDR3 DNA: TGTGCCAGCAGCCCCGACATTACTAGCGGGAGGGTGAATGAGCAGTTCTTC. Translated: CASSPDITSGRVNEQFF.

The V gene is TRBV9, the J gene TRBJ2-3, with 8 nucleotides matching TRBD1. With V trimmed by 3 bases and J by 1 base, 13 bases remained unmatched. Germline lookup yields CDR1 SGDLS and CDR2 YYNGEE. There are 18 residues in the CDR3. For the CDR3, the DNA is TGTGCCAGCAGCGCCTCCCAACAGGGGGTAATGGGCACAGATACGCAGTATTTT. Encoded protein: CASSASQQGVMGTDTQYF.